This T cell receptor beta chain was documented in a study of blood T cell dynamics during melanoma immunotherapy (dated by TCRdb to 2020 to 2022). Looking at the study overall: The patients had metastatic melanoma and were given first-line pembrolizumab or nivolumab plus ipilimumab as standard of care in the United Kingdom. To find early correlates of response, peripheral T cell receptor repertoires were profiled in metastatic melanoma patients before and after one cycle of checkpoint inhibitor therapy. A training cohort was formed from consecutive patients, and a further independent group of patients from the same centre was pooled into an external validation set.

The intended sense of this specimen's time point label: pre-treatment baseline. Blood samples were taken at two points: before treatment (T0) and at week 3 (W3), which came after the first cycle of checkpoint blockade. Except for a couple of patients with rapid clinical progression, response was assessed 12 weeks after the first infusion by RECIST 1.1; disease control meant complete response, partial response or stable disease. Any patient who had received prior systemic cancer treatment, was on concomitant immunosuppressant therapy or had synchronous other active malignancies was excluded. Both bulk PBMC and plasma cell-free DNA were sequenced for TCR beta so that circulating cells and T cell turnover could be tracked. PBMC were isolated from blood with Lymphoprep and SepMate tubes, followed by red cell lysis. QIAamp DNA Blood Mini kits were used to extract DNA from PBMC and sorted T cell subsets.

Overall results and qualifications from the work: The relatively small sample size was acknowledged as potentially limiting generalization of the results. Patients who later achieved disease control showed a bifurcated PBMC repertoire reorganization at W3, with increased clonality or increased diversity, unlike progressors. The study was unable to establish whether the T cell clones driving the repertoire changes were melanoma-specific or instead reflected general immune activation.

Trimming at the junction amounts to 2 bases on V and 1 base on J, and the germline ends lie 11 bases apart. CDR1 is given as MNHEY and CDR2 as SVGAGI, both from the germline V gene. CDR3 length: 15 amino acids, cysteine to phenylalanine. Only CDR3 DNA remains: 45 bases, in frame from the first base. Every bulk PBMC sample was loaded with the same fixed amount of approximately 330 ng of DNA. TCR beta CDR3 sequences were amplified from genomic DNA using the immunoSEQ TCRb Assay kit according to manufacturer instructions. The KAPA Library Quantification Kit for Illumina platforms was used to quantify the pooled libraries by qPCR. Pooled libraries were clustered at roughly 0.6-1.2 pM and sequenced on an Illumina NextSeq 500. The study's own analysis went as follows. Analysis of the TCR data relied on immunoSEQ ANALYZER and the R LymphoSeq package. A rearrangement efficiency score was calculated as productive divided by the sum of productive and non-productive CDR3 sequences. Clonality was assessed using the Gini coefficient and diversity using the Renyi index at alpha=1, with pairwise comparisons between timepoints within each patient. In LymphoSeq, clonal relatedness was computed with an edit distance of 3 and repertoire similarity was computed with the Bhattacharyya coefficient. To classify response, a linear discriminant analysis based on week-3 changes in clonality and diversity was built using the R MASS and caret packages. TCRdb holds this immuneACCESS table with in-frame rearrangements only. Some clones are missing; in checked studies, unresolved V genes explain under half, and the rest has no known cause. V, J and clone size derive from that table, while D and trimming were established from the DNA sequence. The sample table holds 20,000 to 30,000 clones, of which 87% were seen once. 3.5% to 6% of the sample is in the top ten clones.

Concerning this clone itself: Its antigen specificity is not known. Base qualities were left out, and no much larger clone turns up one base away.

The V and J segments used are TRBV6-5 and TRBJ1-1; the D gene is perhaps TRBD1, from 5 matching bases. Sequencing was performed on blood, taken from a patient treated with checkpoint blockade. This TCR derives from a human donor with melanoma. The CDR3 protein sequence reads: CASSYGSGGNTEAFF. The DNA sequence is as follows: TGTGCCAGCAGTTACGGTTCCGGGGGGAACACTGAAGCTTTCTTT.